The present T cell receptor beta chain was sequenced within a study of T cell repertoires in cytomegalovirus infection (dated by TCRdb to between 2019 and 2020). Broadly, across the study: Donor HLA type was relevant to the analysis, as public TCR beta signatures indicated carriage of CMV infection together with the matching HLA type.

What the research found in general, with its limitations: The ex vivo response was dominated by HLA-C-restricted CMV-specific TCR beta clonotypes, which also provided the single most frequent clonotype in two of eight donors. In both this cohort and an independent cohort of 352 donors, the cumulative frequency of public TCR beta family members distinguished carriers of CMV infection plus the relevant HLA type.

The germline V gene (reference sequence) provides CDR1 LNHDA and CDR2 SQIVND. The CDR3 runs 16 amino acids, cysteine and phenylalanine included. Only CDR3 DNA is held: 48 bases, read in frame from base 1. The trim is 7 bases for V and 4 bases for J, with a gap of 20 bases between the germline ends. This clonotype was picked up a small number of times. Its antigen has not been determined. Per-base qualities were not stored, and no clone one base away is much larger. The data were produced on an Illumina HiSeq 1500. TCRdb applied fastp at Q25 and MiXCR to the public reads, then kept only in-frame beta chains. Each CDR3 protein appears once, grouped with its most common genes and DNA. This sample comprises 200,000 to 300,000 distinct CDR3 sequences, 9% to 15% of them detected only once. 1.5% to 2% of the sample lies in the top ten.

The TCR was taken from a human donor in good health (CMV status not recorded). Some clones in this sample may be carry-over from other donors' samples. The sequencing input was PBMCs. The chain is made from TRBV19 and TRBJ1-5; TRBD1 might be the D gene, on 5 matching bases. The nucleotides read TGTGCCAGTAATTCCGGGACGCGGAGCTCGAATCAGCCCCAGCATTTT. It translates as CASNSGTRSSNQPQHF.